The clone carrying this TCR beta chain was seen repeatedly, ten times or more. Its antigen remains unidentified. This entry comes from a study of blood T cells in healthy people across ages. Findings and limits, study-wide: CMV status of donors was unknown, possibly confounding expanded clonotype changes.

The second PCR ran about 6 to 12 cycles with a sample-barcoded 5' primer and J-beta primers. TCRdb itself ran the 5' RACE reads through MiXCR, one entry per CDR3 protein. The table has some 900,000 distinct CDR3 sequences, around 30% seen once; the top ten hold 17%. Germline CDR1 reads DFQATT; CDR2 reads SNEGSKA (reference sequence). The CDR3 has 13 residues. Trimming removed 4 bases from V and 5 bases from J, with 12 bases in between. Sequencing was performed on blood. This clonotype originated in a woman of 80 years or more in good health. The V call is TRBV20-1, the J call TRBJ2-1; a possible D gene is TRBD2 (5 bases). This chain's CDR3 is CSANTRDHNEQFF. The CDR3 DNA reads TGCAGTGCTAACACTCGGGATCACAATGAGCAGTTCTTC.